The source of this T cell receptor (beta chain) is a study of T cell responses to AZD1222 COVID-19 vaccine. From germline, CDR1 is SGHTA and CDR2 FQGNSA. The V and J ends lost 3 bases and 3 bases, in that order; junction bases with no gene match: 4. CDR3 length: 14 amino acids. Measured with immunoSEQ multiplex PCR; TCRdb has only the in-frame clones, and not every one. The table records approximately 150,000 clones, around 90% of them present only once. V gene TRBV7-2 combines with J gene TRBJ2-7; 8 nucleotides agree with TRBD2. This clonotype was obtained from an adult who received the AZD1222 COVID-19 vaccine. Sequencing was performed on peripheral blood, taken 28 days after the second AZD1222 dose. The CDR3 region is CASSFQRELYEQYF. The CDR3 DNA sequence: TGTGCCAGCAGCTTTCAGCGGGAGCTCTACGAGCAGTACTTC. The entire variable domain, with the rest obtained from reference TRBV7-2 and TRBJ2-7, is as follows: GAGVSQSPSNKVTEKGKDVELRCDPISGHTALYWYRQSLGQGLEFLIYFQGNSAPDKSGLPSDRFSAERTGGSVSTLTIQRTQQEDSAVYLCASSFQRELYEQYFGPGTRLTVT.